The 13 T cell receptor beta chains given below trace back to one sample, sequenced in a study of T cell changes during pregnancy in multiple sclerosis. Method: immunoSEQ multiplex PCR; TCRdb's copy keeps in-frame clones and lacks some. The sample contains some 74,000 clones, over 85% of which appear only once. The sample here was peripheral blood, taken after pregnancy. All receptors come from a female donor in good health, enrolled as a control in a pregnancy study.

This chain joins TRBV30 and TRBJ2-7, with 8 nucleotides matching TRBD2. CDR1 and CDR2 from the germline V gene are GTSNPN and SVGIG (reference sequence). CDR3 size: 14 residues. V dropped 2 bases and J dropped 4; count of bases not matched to a gene: 7. The chain's CDR3 is CAWSSGSVGYEQYF. CDR3 nucleotide sequence: TGTGCCTGGAGTAGCGGGAGTGTTGGTTACGAGCAGTACTTC.

The table lists this clone with a count of one. The rearrangement links TRBV7-6 to TRBJ1-1, with 7 bases matching TRBD1. The CDR3 totals 14 residues. Germline CDR1 SGHVS, CDR2 FNYEAQ. V gave up 5 bases and J gave up 11 bases; unmatched junction bases: 14. In DNA form, the CDR3 reads TGTGCCAGCAGCCCCTCCGAGGCGACAGGGAGGGCTTTCTTT. Protein sequence: CASSPSEATGRAFF.

This chain uses TRBV5-6 with TRBJ2-7; possibly TRBD1 for D (6 bases). The CDR3 is 14 residues long. The germline V gene has CDR1 SGHDT and CDR2 YYEEEE. V was pared by 0 bases and J by 6 bases, with 13 bases between. CDR3 bases: TGTGCCAGCAGCTTGGCCTCAGGGGTGGTCGAGCAGTACTTC. The encoded protein is CASSLASGVVEQYF.

This chain links TRBV14 with TRBJ2-7; tentative D call: TRBD2 (6 bases). Germline V gene lookup returns CDR1 SGHDN and CDR2 FVKESK. V gave up 4 bases and J gave up 3 bases, with 19 bases separating them. The CDR3 contains 16 residues. CDR3 region: CASSLDSGLGFYEQYF. For the CDR3, the DNA is TGTGCCAGCAGCCTTGACTCGGGACTGGGGTTCTACGAGCAGTACTTC.

This rearrangement joins TRBV19 to TRBJ1-1; D remains ambiguous. The CDR3 has 15 residues. The germline CDR1 and CDR2 sequences are LNHDA and SQIVND (reference sequence). V was shortened by 0 bases and J by 4 bases, with 12 bases between the two germline ends. The CDR3 coding sequence is TGTGCCAGTAGTATAGATGGAGACTTGGGCACTGAAGCTTTCTTT. It codes for CASSIDGDLGTEAFF.

This clone has only one observation. The V call is TRBV7-2, the J call TRBJ2-3, with 12 bases aligning to TRBD2. Germline V gives CDR1 SGHTA, CDR2 FQGNSA. CDR3 size: 17 residues. Trimming cost V 2 bases and J 1 base; bases outside gene matches: 4. CDR3 amino acids: CASSLTASGRGTDTQYF. Written as DNA, the CDR3 is TGTGCCAGCAGCTTAACGGCTAGCGGGAGGGGCACAGATACGCAGTATTTT.

The chain carries TRBV5-6 and TRBJ2-3, with 10 bases fitting TRBD1. There are 16 residues in the CDR3. Trimming removed 4 bases from V and 0 bases from J; junction bases left unmatched: 5. Germline V lookup: CDR1 SGHDT, CDR2 YYEEEE. CDR3 sequence (DNA): TGTGCCAGCAGCGGGGGACAGGGGTACAGCACAGATACGCAGTATTTT. This gives the protein CASSGGQGYSTDTQYF.

The table lists this clone with a few counts. The rearrangement joins TRBV28 to TRBJ1-1; 9 nucleotides align to TRBD1. V trimming: 4 bases; J trimming: 8 bases; junction bases outside the gene matches: 11. The V gene's germline CDR1 is MDHEN and CDR2 SYDVKM. CDR3 length: 15 residues. CDR3: CASSSPGTGRGEAFF. DNA for the CDR3: TGTGCCAGCAGTTCACCCGGGACAGGGAGGGGAGAAGCTTTCTTT.

The CDR3 loop reads CASSETSGDETQYF. The CDR3, as DNA: TGTGCCAGCAGTGAGACTAGCGGGGACGAGACCCAGTACTTC. This chain connects TRBV27 to TRBJ2-5; 11 bases match TRBD2. This CDR3 region has 14 residues. Germline CDR1 is MNHEY and CDR2 is SMNVEV (reference sequence). V was pared by 5 bases and J by 5 bases, with 4 bases of the junction left unmatched.

The V and J genes are TRBV28 and TRBJ1-2, with D perhaps TRBD1 (6 bases). Germline-derived CDR1 and CDR2 are MDHEN and SYDVKM. Trimming pared 4 bases from V and 7 bases from J, leaving 13 bases between. The CDR3 consists of 13 residues. Here the CDR3 reads CASSSGARFGYTF. The CDR3 DNA is TGTGCCAGCAGTTCAGGGGCGAGGTTTGGCTACACCTTC.

The chain is built from TRBV10-3 and TRBJ1-1; TRBD1 matches 7 bases. The trim removed 6 bases at V and 6 bases at J, leaving 7 bases unmatched. The germline V gene has CDR1 ENHRY and CDR2 SYGVKD. The CDR3 loop spans 13 amino acids. The CDR3 is CAIRETQGSEAFF. The CDR3 DNA is TGTGCCATCAGGGAAACACAGGGGTCTGAAGCTTTCTTT.

This sequence joins TRBV7-2 and TRBJ2-7, with 8 bases matching TRBD2. The CDR3 length is 15 residues. V trimming: 0 bases; J trimming: 3 bases; junction bases outside the gene matches: 4. The germline V gene encodes CDR1 SGHTA and CDR2 FQGNSA. Here the CDR3 DNA reads TGTGCCAGCAGCTTAGCGCAAAGCGGGAGCTACGAGCAGTACTTC. It specifies CASSLAQSGSYEQYF. Using reference TRBV7-2 and TRBJ2-7 for the parts outside the CDR3, the full variable domain is GAGVSQSPSNKVTEKGKDVELRCDPISGHTALYWYRQSLGQGLEFLIYFQGNSAPDKSGLPSDRFSAERTGGSVSTLTIQRTQQEDSAVYLCASSLAQSGSYEQYFGPGTRLTVT.

This sequence joins TRBV27 and TRBJ2-3; the D gene is possibly TRBD1 (6 bases). This CDR3 is built from 14 residues. Deletions cut 6 bases from V and 2 bases from J, with 12 bases between. Germline V gene sequence: CDR1 MNHEY, CDR2 SMNVEV (reference sequence). Here the CDR3 DNA reads TGTGCCAGCAGCAGGGGTTTCCCCACAGATACGCAGTATTTT. It yields the protein CASSRGFPTDTQYF.